These 10 T cell receptor beta chains were all obtained from the same sample, sequenced in a study of cytomegalovirus exposure and HLA in healthy donors. Some clones are missing from TCRdb's copy, which holds only in-frame ones; the method was immunoSEQ multiplex PCR. This table has 200,000 to 250,000 clones, approximately 88% appearing once. The specimen sequenced was PBMCs. The origin of the receptors is a woman in her 30s in good health and CMV-seropositive.

This rearrangement joins TRBV27 to TRBJ1-2; D is ambiguous. Germline V lookup: CDR1 MNHEY, CDR2 SMNVEV (reference sequence). The CDR3 spans 16 residues. V lost 3 bases to trimming and J lost 2 bases, with 16 bases between them. CDR3 DNA sequence: TGTGCCAGCAGTTTCAGAGTGGGGATTACGAACTATGGCTACACCTTC. Its protein is CASSFRVGITNYGYTF.

This clone was counted only a few times. The V call is TRBV4-1, the J call TRBJ1-2; 7 nucleotides align to TRBD1. The CDR3 is 13 amino acids. Germline CDR1 reads MGHRA; CDR2 reads YSYEKL. With V trimmed by 1 base and J by 4 bases, 0 bases remained unmatched. The CDR3 DNA reads TGCGCCAGCAGCCAAGGGACAGGCTATGGCTACACCTTC. Amino acid sequence: CASSQGTGYGYTF.

The gene calls are TRBV6-5 and TRBJ1-1; D unresolved. The CDR3 runs to 12 residues. Trimming removed 4 bases from V and 10 bases from J, with 13 bases in between. Germline CDR1 is MNHEY and CDR2 is SVGAGI. In DNA, the CDR3 is TGTGCCAGCAGTTCGGCGGGAAGGGTAGCTTTCTTT. Its protein is CASSSAGRVAFF.

The CDR3 reads CASSQAHVGTDTQYF. CDR3 DNA: TGCGCCAGCAGCCAAGCTCATGTAGGCACAGATACGCAGTATTTT. The rearrangement uses TRBV4-3 and TRBJ2-3; D is ambiguous. This CDR3 comprises 15 residues. Germline V lookup: CDR1 LGHNA, CDR2 YSLEER. V was shortened by 1 base and J by 1 base, with 9 bases between the two germline ends.

The chain recombines TRBV29-1 with TRBJ1-1, with D unclear. The V gene's germline CDR1 is SQVTM and CDR2 ANQGSEA. With 6 bases removed from V and 3 bases from J, the gap between germline ends came to 17 bases. This CDR3 region has 14 residues. CDR3 protein: CSVGPGEGHTEAFF. Here the CDR3 DNA reads TGCAGCGTGGGCCCCGGGGAAGGGCACACTGAAGCTTTCTTT.

This rearrangement joins TRBV5-1 to TRBJ2-7; 10 bases match TRBD2. J was trimmed by 2 bases and V by 0 bases; bases with no gene match: 2. CDR1 and CDR2 (germline): SGHRS, YFSETQ. This CDR3 has 15 residues. CDR3 sequence reads: CASSLGTSGPYEQYF. Written as DNA, the CDR3 is TGCGCCAGCAGCTTGGGGACTAGCGGACCCTACGAGCAGTACTTC.

The V gene is TRBV30, the J gene TRBJ2-7; D not resolved. The CDR3 has 14 residues. Germline assignment: CDR1 GTSNPN and CDR2 SVGIG (reference sequence). Trimming pared 0 bases from V and 0 bases from J, leaving 9 bases between. The CDR3 is CAWSVSGGSYEQYF. CDR3 in DNA: TGTGCCTGGAGTGTATCCGGCGGCTCCTACGAGCAGTACTTC.

The sample holds one count of this clone. The rearrangement joins TRBV19 to TRBJ1-2; no clear D. The ends were cut back, 6 bases at V and 0 bases at J, with 2 bases in the middle. This CDR3 region has 11 residues. Germline V gene sequence: CDR1 LNHDA, CDR2 SQIVND (reference sequence). The DNA for the CDR3 is TGTGCCAGTAGAGCTAACTATGGCTACACCTTC. As protein: CASRANYGYTF. The complete variable domain, with remaining parts taken from reference TRBV19 and TRBJ1-2, reads DGGITQSPKYLFRKEGQNVTLSCEQNLNHDAMYWYRQDPGQGLRLIYYSQIVNDFQKGDIAEGYSVSREKKESFPLTVTSAQKNPTAFYLCASRANYGYTFGSGTRLTVV.

The chain uses TRBV7-2 and TRBJ2-7; D uncertain. This CDR3 has 15 residues. The V gene lost 0 bases and the J gene lost 0 bases, with 9 bases spanning the gap. The V gene's germline CDR1 is SGHTA and CDR2 FQGNSA. The CDR3 protein is CASSLADAASYEQYF. CDR3 bases: TGTGCCAGCAGCTTAGCTGACGCCGCCTCCTACGAGCAGTACTTC.

The chain couples TRBV30 to TRBJ1-2; tentative D call: TRBD1 (5 bases). This CDR3 contains 13 residues. V dropped 2 bases and J dropped 7 bases, with 14 bases sitting between them. Germline assignment: CDR1 GTSNPN and CDR2 SVGIG (reference sequence). This CDR3 is CAWSRGDSGGYTF. CDR3 DNA: TGTGCCTGGAGTCGTGGGGACTCGGGTGGCTACACCTTC.